The clone carrying this TCR beta chain came up a few times. The data stem from a study of T-cell memory formation after mild COVID-19. It was 5'RACE with constant-segment primers that produced the TCR alpha and TCR beta cDNA libraries, which carried sample barcodes and UMIs. TCRdb itself ran the 5' RACE reads through MiXCR, one entry per CDR3 protein. The sample contains approximately 260,000 distinct CDR3 sequences, 18% of which appear only once. The CDR3 contains 15 residues. V was pared by 6 bases and J by 9 bases, with 21 bases between. The germline V gene has CDR1 MNHEY and CDR2 SVGAGI. This receptor was obtained from a man between 18 and 35 years old who had mild COVID-19 (a few samples of this study predate the infection). Cell type and time point are not known. The sample was PBMCs or a T cell subset sorted from them (not recorded which). The rearrangement joins TRBV6-5 to TRBJ2-1, with D perhaps TRBD1 or TRBD2 (5 bases each). The CDR3 here is CASSRRGIGFGEQFF. Here the CDR3 DNA reads TGTGCCAGCAGCCGCCGGGGCATTGGGTTTGGTGAGCAGTTCTTC.